This T cell receptor (beta chain) appears in the sequencing data of a study of monozygotic twins with inflammatory bowel disease. As for this clonotype: Its antigen remains unknown.

Researchers put TCRalpha and TCRbeta cDNA through two nested PCRs lasting approximately 16 and 9 cycles. TCRdb processed the 5' RACE reads again and assigns one entry to each CDR3 protein, with no DNA. The sample table sets out some 83,000 distinct CDR3 sequences. CDR1 is MNHEY and CDR2 is SVGAGI in the germline V gene. The CDR3 is made up of 14 amino acids. Overall study results and limits: No distinction between different T cell subtypes was possible. Results did not support any single strong IBD-associated signal or clonotype.

Sequenced input: blood. This clonotype was sampled from a human donor with ulcerative colitis or Crohn's disease, or a healthy co-twin of an affected twin (not recorded which). V usage is TRBV6-5 and J usage is TRBJ2-7. Here the CDR3 reads CASSSDRSSYEQYF.